Below are 5 T cell receptor beta chains sequenced from a single sample in a study of blood T cells in healthy people across ages. A J-beta primer mix and a sample-barcoded 5' primer were used in a second PCR of roughly 7 to 12 cycles. TCRdb fed the 5' RACE reads into MiXCR, producing one record per CDR3 protein. The sample lists approximately 1.5 million distinct CDR3 sequences, 35% to 45% occurring once. Sequencing was performed on blood. Receptors were obtained from a woman aged 18-30 years in good health.

The chain uses TRBV20-1 and TRBJ1-2; 7 nucleotides line up with TRBD1. The CDR3 spans 13 residues. V shed 4 bases and J 4 bases; nucleotides not matched to a gene: 6. Germline loops: CDR1 DFQATT, CDR2 SNEGSKA (reference sequence). CDR3 protein: CSANKDRSYGYTF. The CDR3 DNA sequence: TGCAGTGCTAATAAGGACAGGAGCTATGGCTACACCTTC.

This clonotype was picked up a small number of times. The gene calls are TRBV19 and TRBJ2-1; D unresolved. Germline CDR1 LNHDA, CDR2 SQIVND (reference sequence). This CDR3 has 12 amino acids. Trimming cost V 5 bases and J 14 bases, with 16 bases left between them. The CDR3 region has the DNA TGTGCCAGTAGTCCATCTCATCCAGCCGAGTTCTTC. Translation gives CASSPSHPAEFF.

This clonotype showed up just a few times. V is TRBV9 and J is TRBJ2-7, with D perhaps matching TRBD1 (6 bases). The CDR3 has 15 amino acids. The germline gives CDR1 SGDLS, CDR2 YYNGEE. V was cut by 0 bases and J by 1 base, with 11 bases left in between. The CDR3 DNA sequence: TGTGCCAGCAGCGTAGCTATGGGGACATCCTACGAGCAGTACTTC. It is translated as CASSVAMGTSYEQYF.

The chain carries TRBV6-1 and TRBJ1-5; D remains ambiguous. Looked up from germline, CDR1 is MNHNS and CDR2 is SASEGT. Trimming took off 2 bases at V and 5 bases at J, with 10 bases between the two ends. This CDR3 spans 14 amino acids. This CDR3 reads CASSELGSHQPQHF. The DNA of the CDR3 is TGTGCCAGCAGTGAACTGGGCTCCCATCAGCCCCAGCATTTT.

The chain uses TRBV4-3 and TRBJ2-4, with 9 nucleotides matching TRBD2. The J call may be wrong; the DNA end is better matched by TRBJ2-7. Per germline, CDR1 LGHNA and CDR2 YSLEER. The CDR3 has 16 residues. CDR3 sequence: CASSQEERGAVNEQYF. CDR3 coding DNA: TGCGCCAGCAGCCAAGAGGAGCGGGGGGCGGTGAACGAGCAGTACTTC.